This T cell receptor beta chain was found in a study of T cells in Graves' hyperthyroidism and ophthalmopathy. From RNA transcripts, TCR beta CDR3 regions were amplified. In the first-round RT-PCR of the TCR CDR3, the HTBI primer set was used. TCRdb reanalysed the multiplex PCR reads using MiXCR and keeps one entry per CDR3 protein. This sample has around 530,000 distinct CDR3 sequences, with approximately 17% found just once. CDR3 length equals 16 residues. The V and J ends lost 3 bases and 4 bases, in that order; junction bases with no gene match: 8. Germline V gene data show CDR1 as SGHAT and CDR2 as FQNNGV. Orbital computed tomography, thyroid ultrasound, serum thyroxine and TRAb, and clinical symptoms together informed the diagnoses. This clonotype occurred many times.

V and J are TRBV11-2 and TRBJ2-3; 9 nucleotides align to TRBD2. The sequence was collected from a woman aged 18-30 years with Graves' ophthalmopathy. Sequencing used blood. CDR3 sequence: CASSFPAAGGPDTQYF. CDR3 coding DNA: TGTGCCAGCAGCTTCCCCGCAGCGGGGGGACCAGATACGCAGTATTTT.